These 29 T cell receptor beta chains came from one sample sequenced in a study of T cells in narcolepsy. Measured with immunoSEQ multiplex PCR; TCRdb has only the in-frame clones, and not every one. The sample has around 30,000 clones; 79% are singletons. Sequenced sample: memory (CD45RA-) CD4+ T cells from blood. These receptors were collected from a human donor in good health.

This sequence joins TRBV11-3 and TRBJ1-2; D gene uncertain. The CDR3 consists of 12 residues. The germline V gene has CDR1 SGHNT and CDR2 YENEEA. Trimming removed 0 bases from V and 3 bases from J, with 2 bases in between. In DNA, the CDR3 is TGTGCCAGCAGCTTAGACCACTATGGCTACACCTTC. Encoded protein: CASSLDHYGYTF.

This chain links TRBV6-1 with TRBJ2-4, with 7 bases matching TRBD1. CDR1 and CDR2 (germline): MNHNS, SASEGT. The CDR3 has 15 amino acids. Trimming cost V 4 bases and J 6 bases; bases outside gene matches: 9. The CDR3 loop is CASSGQGPEGNIQYF. For the CDR3, the DNA is TGTGCCAGCAGTGGACAGGGTCCCGAAGGAAACATTCAGTACTTC.

This clone appeared once. This chain joins TRBV12-5 and TRBJ1-1, with a tentative D call TRBD1 (6 bases). Trimming cost V 1 base and J 11 bases, with 14 bases left between them. This CDR3 is built from 13 residues. The germline gives CDR1 LGHNT, CDR2 FRNRAP. In DNA, the CDR3 is TGTGCTAGTGGTTTGGACAGGGAGCGGGGGGCTTTCTTT. It yields the protein CASGLDRERGAFF.

The chain combines TRBV2 with TRBJ1-5, with 8 bases identical to TRBD1. V gave up 6 bases and J gave up 4 bases; unmatched junction bases: 5. The germline V gene has CDR1 SNHLY and CDR2 FYNNEI. The CDR3 is 14 residues long. Here the CDR3 DNA reads TGTGCCAGCAGCGATAGGACAGGGAATCAGCCCCAGCATTTT. The encoded protein is CASSDRTGNQPQHF.

The chain uses TRBV2 and TRBJ1-1; no firm D call. CDR1 and CDR2 from the germline V gene are SNHLY and FYNNEI. This CDR3 is 14 amino acids long. The V end was cut by 6 bases, the J end by 0 bases, with 11 bases between. The CDR3 loop is CASSRRQMNTEAFF. The CDR3 region has the DNA TGTGCCAGCAGCAGGAGGCAAATGAACACTGAAGCTTTCTTT.

The chain is built from TRBV28 and TRBJ1-5; TRBD1 matches at 7 bases. Germline V gene data show CDR1 as MDHEN and CDR2 as SYDVKM. V was clipped by 3 bases and J by 0 bases; unmatched bases: 11. CDR3 size: 18 residues. CDR3 loop: CASSFSTGIPLSNQPQHF. CDR3 DNA sequence: TGTGCCAGCAGTTTCTCGACAGGGATCCCCCTTAGCAATCAGCCCCAGCATTTT.

This clone was detected only a few times. The chain uses TRBV7-8 and TRBJ2-7; TRBD2 aligns across 10 bases. This CDR3 spans 15 amino acids. Trimming took 0 bases from V and 7 from J; bases not matched to a gene: 6. Germline V gene lookup returns CDR1 SGHVS and CDR2 FQNEAQ. The CDR3, as DNA: TGTGCCAGCAGCTTAGCCCTAGCGGGAGTCTTTGAGCAGTACTTC. Protein: CASSLALAGVFEQYF.

V and J are TRBV18 and TRBJ1-2; D is perhaps TRBD1 (6 bases). The CDR3 consists of 19 residues. The V gene lost 0 bases and the J gene lost 2 bases, with 22 bases spanning the gap. CDR1 and CDR2 (germline): KGHSH, LQKENI. The CDR3 loop is CASSPPPWTDHETNYGYTF. In nucleotides, the CDR3 is TGTGCCAGCTCACCACCCCCCTGGACAGACCATGAAACAAACTATGGCTACACCTTC. Filled out from reference TRBV18 and TRBJ1-2, the complete variable domain reads NAGVMQNPRHLVRRRGQEARLRCSPMKGHSHVYWYRQLPEEGLKFMVYLQKENIIDESGMPKERFSAEFPKEGPSILRIQQVVRGDSAAYFCASSPPPWTDHETNYGYTFGSGTRLTVV.

V gene TRBV5-5 combines with J gene TRBJ1-1, with a tentative D call TRBD1 (5 bases). Germline-derived CDR1 and CDR2 are SGHKS and YYEKEE (reference sequence). Trimming left V 2 bases short and J 0 bases short, with 11 bases between. The CDR3 consists of 15 residues. The CDR3 nucleotides read TGTGCCAGCAGCTTCGACAGCCTGATGAACACTGAAGCTTTCTTT. It specifies CASSFDSLMNTEAFF.

This rearrangement joins TRBV14 to TRBJ1-2; possibly TRBD1 for D (6 bases). The germline V gene has CDR1 SGHDN and CDR2 FVKESK. The ends were cut back, 1 base at V and 4 bases at J, with 13 bases in the middle. The CDR3 totals 15 residues. The CDR3 is CASSQVDRAFYGYTF. The CDR3 DNA is TGTGCCAGCAGCCAAGTGGACAGAGCATTCTATGGCTACACCTTC.

Written as DNA, the CDR3 is TGTGCCAGCAGCTTAGTAGGCCGAAGCTCTGGAAACACCATATATTTT. This sequence encodes CASSLVGRSSGNTIYF. The chain uses TRBV13 and TRBJ1-3; D call uncertain. The germline gives CDR1 PRHDT, CDR2 FYEKMQ (reference sequence). The CDR3 is 16 residues long. Trimming pared 1 base from V and 0 bases from J, leaving 10 bases between.

Here the CDR3 reads CASSPTGGPQETQYF. The CDR3 nucleotides read TGCGCCAGCAGCCCGACCGGGGGACCCCAAGAGACCCAGTACTTC. The chain has TRBV5-1 and TRBJ2-5; TRBD2 is a possible D gene (6 bases). The V end lost 4 bases, the J end lost 1 base, and 14 bases lay between the germline ends. The CDR3 is 15 residues long. Germline CDR1 SGHRS, CDR2 YFSETQ.

The rearrangement uses TRBV6-5 and TRBJ1-1; D uncertain. Trimming stripped 7 bases from V and 0 bases from J, with 9 bases between. Germline V CDR1 and CDR2: MNHEY, SVGAGI. This CDR3 spans 13 amino acids. Here the CDR3 DNA reads TGTGCCAGCACCCCAGGATTGAACACTGAAGCTTTCTTT. It yields the protein CASTPGLNTEAFF.

V is TRBV27 and J is TRBJ1-2; 9 nucleotides agree with TRBD1. The CDR3 has 17 amino acids. With V trimmed by 0 bases and J by 6 bases, 11 bases remained unmatched. Germline V gives CDR1 MNHEY, CDR2 SMNVEV (reference sequence). CDR3 protein: CASSLSGGGRTGDGYTF. The DNA of the CDR3 is TGTGCCAGCAGTTTATCCGGGGGGGGCCGGACAGGGGATGGCTACACCTTC.

This rearrangement joins TRBV5-1 to TRBJ1-1; a possible D gene is TRBD1 (6 bases). The CDR3 contains 13 residues. CDR1 is SGHRS, CDR2 YFSETQ, per germline. V lost 4 bases to trimming and J lost 5 bases, with 12 bases between them. CDR3 DNA: TGCGCCAGCAGCGTGTCAGGGACAACTGAAGCTTTCTTT. Amino acid sequence: CASSVSGTTEAFF.

This chain uses TRBV4-1 with TRBJ1-6; D call uncertain. V was trimmed by 4 bases and J by 8 bases, leaving 12 bases between them. Germline V gene lookup returns CDR1 MGHRA and CDR2 YSYEKL. This CDR3 is built from 14 residues. CDR3 in amino acids: CASSLRTGDSPLHF. CDR3 nucleotides: TGCGCCAGCAGCCTCCGGACGGGTGATTCACCCCTCCACTTT.

The chain is built from TRBV18 and TRBJ2-7; 7 positions agree with TRBD2. The J segment lost 3 bases and the V segment lost 2 bases, leaving 4 bases of the junction unmatched. Germline CDR1 KGHSH, CDR2 LQKENI. The CDR3 is made up of 14 amino acids. This CDR3 reads CASSPIPGGYEQYF. CDR3 nucleotides: TGTGCCAGCTCACCAATTCCGGGAGGCTACGAGCAGTACTTC.

The chain couples TRBV7-2 to TRBJ2-2, with D unclear. This CDR3 spans 13 amino acids. V was cut by 6 bases and J by 4 bases, with 9 bases left in between. Germline V lookup: CDR1 SGHTA, CDR2 FQGNSA. Here the CDR3 reads CASSRTFTGELFF. CDR3 coding DNA: TGTGCCAGCAGTCGAACCTTCACCGGGGAGCTGTTTTTT.

The chain joins TRBV5-5 to TRBJ2-7; the D is unclear. V shed 1 base and J shed 13 bases, with 18 bases lying between them. CDR3 length equals 13 residues. The V gene's germline CDR1 is SGHKS and CDR2 YYEKEE (reference sequence). The CDR3 here is CASSLSGSGRGYF. The CDR3 bases are TGTGCCAGCAGCTTGTCCGGCAGTGGGCGCGGTTACTTC.

The V call is TRBV10-3, the J call TRBJ2-2, with D perhaps TRBD1 or TRBD2 (5 bases each). The CDR3 length is 15 residues. Germline CDR1 reads ENHRY; CDR2 reads SYGVKD. V was clipped by 6 bases and J by 1 base, with 12 bases between them. CDR3 amino acids: CAIRGPAQNTGELFF. CDR3 in DNA: TGTGCCATCAGGGGACCCGCGCAGAACACCGGGGAGCTGTTTTTT.

The chain has TRBV7-2 and TRBJ1-1; D remains ambiguous. Germline-derived CDR1 and CDR2 are SGHTA and FQGNSA. This CDR3 spans 14 amino acids. The V gene lost 5 bases and the J gene lost 3 bases, with 13 bases spanning the gap. The CDR3 DNA follows: TGTGCCAGCAGCCCGATAGGAAGGTACACTGAAGCTTTCTTT. Translation gives CASSPIGRYTEAFF.

V is TRBV4-1 and J is TRBJ1-5, with D tentatively TRBD1 (5 bases). The CDR3 covers 13 residues. Per germline, CDR1 MGHRA and CDR2 YSYEKL. V shed 3 bases and J shed 8 bases, with 11 bases lying between them. The CDR3 is CASSQWRGEPQHF. The CDR3 coding sequence is TGCGCCAGCAGCCAGTGGCGGGGGGAGCCCCAGCATTTT.

The J gene is TRBJ1-2, the V gene TRBV5-4; D remains ambiguous. This CDR3 region has 13 residues. Looked up from germline, CDR1 is SGHNT and CDR2 is YYREEE (reference sequence). The germline V and J ends were trimmed by 0 bases and 8 bases, with 11 bases remaining between them. The CDR3 here is CASSLVPLRGYTF. As DNA, the CDR3 is TGTGCCAGCAGCTTGGTCCCTCTCCGAGGCTACACCTTC.

The rearrangement uses TRBV9 and TRBJ1-1, with D possibly matching TRBD1 (5 bases). CDR3 length: 14 amino acids. The V and J ends lost 3 bases and 3 bases respectively, with 12 bases between them. Germline V gene lookup returns CDR1 SGDLS and CDR2 YYNGEE. The CDR3: CASSGPGTDTEAFF. CDR3 DNA sequence: TGTGCCAGCAGCGGACCCGGGACGGACACTGAAGCTTTCTTT.

This chain connects TRBV6-6 to TRBJ1-5; no definite D call. The CDR3 runs to 14 residues. V lost 0 bases and J 0 bases, leaving 3 bases between the germline ends. The germline CDR1 and CDR2 sequences are MNHNY and SVGAGI (reference sequence). The CDR3 is CASSYSASNQPQHF. For the CDR3, the DNA is TGTGCCAGCAGTTACTCAGCTAGCAATCAGCCCCAGCATTTT.

This clone was recorded a few times. The chain couples TRBV13 to TRBJ2-1, with 8 nucleotides matching TRBD2. The CDR3 extends over 18 amino acids. The J segment lost 4 bases and the V segment lost 2 bases, leaving 13 bases of the junction unmatched. Germline-derived CDR1 and CDR2 are PRHDT and FYEKMQ (reference sequence). CDR3 residues: CASSLSPPLAGFYNEQFF. The DNA of the CDR3 is TGTGCCAGCAGCTTAAGCCCCCCCCTAGCGGGTTTTTACAATGAGCAGTTCTTC.

This clone has only one observation. V gene TRBV10-3 combines with J gene TRBJ2-2; 10 nucleotides match TRBD1. CDR3 size: 14 residues. CDR1 and CDR2 (germline): ENHRY, SYGVKD. The junction had 5 bases not matched to a gene; V was cut back by 7 bases and J by 6 bases. Written as DNA, the CDR3 is TGTGCCATCACCGGGACAGGGGTTCCCGGGGAGCTGTTTTTT. Translating it yields CAITGTGVPGELFF.

This chain uses TRBV19 with TRBJ2-1, with a tentative D call TRBD2 (5 bases). The CDR3 runs to 14 residues. Trimming removed 3 bases at V and 2 bases at J, with 8 bases between. Germline V gives CDR1 LNHDA, CDR2 SQIVND (reference sequence). The CDR3 coding sequence is TGTGCCAGTAGTATGGCGGGCCCCTACAATGAGCAGTTCTTC. Translating gives CASSMAGPYNEQFF.

The sample holds one count of this clone. This CDR3 is CASSELNRGGSEAFF. DNA of the CDR3: TGTGCCAGCAGTGAGCTCAACAGGGGAGGGAGTGAAGCTTTCTTT. The chain recombines TRBV2 with TRBJ1-1; 7 bases map to TRBD1. This CDR3 comprises 15 residues. Germline CDR1 and CDR2: SNHLY and FYNNEI. V lost 3 bases, J lost 7 bases, and 11 bases stayed unmatched. The whole variable domain, filled in from reference TRBV2 and TRBJ1-1, reads EPEVTQTPSHQVTQMGQEVILRCVPISNHLYFYWYRQILGQKVEFLVSFYNNEISEKSEIFDDQFSVERPDGSNFTLKIRSTKLEDSAMYFCASSELNRGGSEAFFGQGTRLTVV.